This TCR beta chain was sequenced during a study of blood T cell repertoires in COVID-19. Assay used: immunoSEQ multiplex PCR; TCRdb lists only in-frame clones, some missing. The sample includes approximately 250,000 clones, approximately 88% seen only once; the top ten take roughly 2.3%. Germline V gene sequence: CDR1 KGHSH, CDR2 LQKENI. The CDR3 runs to 13 residues. The junction had 5 bases not matched to a gene; V was cut back by 5 bases and J by 5 bases. The sample was PBMCs or T cells enriched from blood (not recorded which). V is TRBV18 and J is TRBJ2-5; 7 bases line up with TRBD1. This receptor was identified in a woman in her 40s with acute COVID-19. The CDR3 reads CASSGKGAETQYF. The CDR3 DNA reads as TGTGCCAGCTCAGGGAAGGGGGCGGAGACCCAGTACTTC. Supplemented by reference TRBV18 and TRBJ2-5, the full variable domain reads NAGVMQNPRHLVRRRGQEARLRCSPMKGHSHVYWYRQLPEEGLKFMVYLQKENIIDESGMPKERFSAEFPKEGPSILRIQQVVRGDSAAYFCASSGKGAETQYFGPGTRLLVL.